A selection of T cell receptor beta chains follows, all from one sample in a study of T-cell memory formation after mild COVID-19. TCRdb re-analysed the 5' RACE reads in MiXCR, keeping a single row per CDR3 protein. This sample yields 300,000 or so distinct CDR3 sequences, of which approximately 16% are seen a single time; about a fifth belongs to the top ten. Sequenced sample: PBMCs or a T cell subset sorted from them (not recorded which). These receptors all stem from a man between 18 and 35 years old who had mild COVID-19 (a few samples of this study predate the infection). Cell type and time point are not known. CDR3s include the opening cysteine and the closing phenylalanine or tryptophan. The order of the fields is D gene, J gene, V gene, clone size, CDR3 DNA, CDR3 protein. The D gene is left open where the match is weak. Expanded clones are given a class, and other clones once, few, many or no size at all.

D: NA; J: TRBJ1-5; V: TRBV4-1; size: NA; DNA: TGCGCCAGCAGCTCTCCGTACCGGGAGGGGGGTCAGCCCCAGCATTTT; CDR3: CASSSPYREGGQPQHF
D: TRBD1; J: TRBJ1-5; V: TRBV10-3; size: few; DNA: TGTGCCATCAGTGGGGCAGGGGGCCTTCAAGGTGGGTTCAATCAGCCCCAGCATTTT; CDR3: CAISGAGGLQGGFNQPQHF
D: NA; J: TRBJ1-6; V: TRBV4-1; size: NA; DNA: TGCGCCAGCAGCCACCCCCACGGACGTAATTCACCCCTCCACTTT; CDR3: CASSHPHGRNSPLHF
D: TRBD1; J: TRBJ1-1; V: TRBV7-9; size: NA; DNA: TGTGCCAGCAGCTTAGGACGGACAGGCACTGAAGCTTTCTTT; CDR3: CASSLGRTGTEAFF
D: NA; J: TRBJ2-5; V: TRBV7-2; size: NA; DNA: TGTGCCAGCAGCTTTCTAGGGGCGGAGACCCAGTACTTC; CDR3: CASSFLGAETQYF
D: NA; J: TRBJ2-5; V: TRBV10-3; size: NA; DNA: TGTGCCACCCAAGCAACAGGGTCGGAAGAGACCCAGTACTTC; CDR3: CATQATGSEETQYF
D: NA; J: TRBJ2-7; V: TRBV7-2; size: few; DNA: TGTGCCAGCAGCTTAGCGGAGCAAATCGAGCAGTACTTC; CDR3: CASSLAEQIEQYF
D: NA; J: TRBJ2-1; V: TRBV5-1; size: few; DNA: TGCGCCAGCAGCCCCCAAGTGCGGACCTACAATGAGCAGTTCTTC; CDR3: CASSPQVRTYNEQFF
D: NA; J: TRBJ2-1; V: TRBV12-3/TRBV12-4; size: once; DNA: TGTGCCAGCAGTGTGGCAGAAGCCTACAATGAGCAGTTCTTC; CDR3: CASSVAEAYNEQFF
D: NA; J: TRBJ1-2; V: TRBV2; size: NA; DNA: TGTGCCAGCAGTGAGGGGGTGTGGGGCTACACCTTC; CDR3: CASSEGVWGYTF
D: NA; J: TRBJ2-5; V: TRBV5-1; size: few; DNA: TGCGCCAGCAGCTTGGGACTAGAACTCCGGTTTCAAGAGACCCAGTACTTC; CDR3: CASSLGLELRFQETQYF
D: NA; J: TRBJ1-5; V: TRBV7-2; size: few; DNA: TGTGCCAGCAGCCAGGGAGGGCAGTACAATCAGCCCCAGCATTTT; CDR3: CASSQGGQYNQPQHF
D: TRBD2; J: TRBJ2-3; V: TRBV4-1; size: few; DNA: TGCGCCAGCAGCCAAGTGGCGGGACTAGCGGGGGCGACCGCAGATACGCAGTATTTT; CDR3: CASSQVAGLAGATADTQYF
D: TRBD1; J: TRBJ1-2; V: TRBV29-1; size: few; DNA: TGCAGCGTTGCAACACCGGGACAGGGCGGCTATGGCTACACCTTC; CDR3: CSVATPGQGGYGYTF
D: NA; J: TRBJ1-2; V: TRBV7-2; size: NA; DNA: TGTGCCAGCAACTTAAACATTATGGAGGGGAACTATGGCTACACCTTC; CDR3: CASNLNIMEGNYGYTF
D: TRBD2; J: TRBJ2-3; V: TRBV20-1; size: NA; DNA: TGCAGTGCGGCTAGCGGTAGCACAGATACGCAGTATTTT; CDR3: CSAASGSTDTQYF
D: NA; J: TRBJ2-2; V: TRBV2; size: few; DNA: TGTGCCATCAGGGCAGCGAACACCGGGGAGCTGTTTTTT; CDR3: CAIRAANTGELFF
D: TRBD2; J: TRBJ2-3; V: TRBV5-1; size: few; DNA: TGCGCCAGCAGCTTGGCCCCGGGACTAGCGAGGACGGATACGCAGTATTTT; CDR3: CASSLAPGLARTDTQYF
D: NA; J: TRBJ1-1; V: TRBV6-2/TRBV6-3; size: NA; DNA: TGTGCCAGCAGTCTACTCCGCAGTGAAGCTTTCTTT; CDR3: CASSLLRSEAFF
D: NA; J: TRBJ2-5; V: TRBV9; size: many; DNA: TGTGCCAGCAGTGGACCGGGACAAAGAGAGACCCAGTACTTC; CDR3: CASSGPGQRETQYF
D: NA; J: TRBJ1-2; V: TRBV11-2; size: NA; DNA: TGTGCCAGCAGCCCCCGGGGAGACGTCTATGGCTACACCTTC; CDR3: CASSPRGDVYGYTF
D: TRBD1; J: TRBJ1-5; V: TRBV20-1; size: NA; DNA: TGCAGTGCTACGGCTACAGGGGATTTGCGGGCCCAGCATTTT; CDR3: CSATATGDLRAQHF
D: TRBD2; J: TRBJ2-7; V: TRBV7-2; size: NA; DNA: TGTGCCAGCAGCCCCCTCGGACTAGCTTCTTCCTTC; CDR3: CASSPLGLASSF
D: NA; J: TRBJ1-2; V: TRBV7-8; size: NA; DNA: TGTGCCAGCAGCCGGGGGTGGGTAGGGTATGGCTACACCTTC; CDR3: CASSRGWVGYGYTF
D: NA; J: TRBJ2-3; V: TRBV6-2/TRBV6-3; size: many; DNA: TGTGCCAGCAGTTACGGGGGATCCACAGATACGCAGTATTTT; CDR3: CASSYGGSTDTQYF
D: NA; J: TRBJ2-5; V: TRBV7-9; size: many; DNA: TGTGCCAGCAGCTTGACTACCCTCTTGGAGACCCAGTACTTC; CDR3: CASSLTTLLETQYF
D: NA; J: TRBJ1-2; V: TRBV19; size: NA; DNA: TGTGCCAGTAGTATAGGTCAGCTTGACGGCTACACCTTC; CDR3: CASSIGQLDGYTF
D: NA; J: TRBJ2-5; V: TRBV7-3; size: NA; DNA: TGTGCCAGCAGCTTCGGGGGGCCACAGACCCAGTACTTC; CDR3: CASSFGGPQTQYF
D: NA; J: TRBJ1-1; V: TRBV19; size: NA; DNA: TGTGCCGCCCACCGGGGAGGGCGGGGCACTGAAGCTTTCTTT; CDR3: CAAHRGGRGTEAFF
D: TRBD2; J: TRBJ2-3; V: TRBV15; size: few; DNA: TGTGCCACCAGCCAGCTAGCGGGGGGTATGACAGATACGCAGTATTTT; CDR3: CATSQLAGGMTDTQYF
D: TRBD1; J: TRBJ2-3; V: TRBV7-9; size: once; DNA: TGTGCCAGCAGCCAGCTGGGACAGCGAAGGACAGATACGCAGTATTTT; CDR3: CASSQLGQRRTDTQYF
D: NA; J: TRBJ2-7; V: TRBV18; size: NA; DNA: TGTGCCAGCTCACGGGGGGAAGGGTCCTACGAGCAGTACTTC; CDR3: CASSRGEGSYEQYF
D: NA; J: TRBJ2-1; V: TRBV2; size: few; DNA: TGTGCCAGCAGTGAAAAACATGAGCAGTTCTTC; CDR3: CASSEKHEQFF
D: NA; J: TRBJ1-1; V: TRBV5-1; size: NA; DNA: TGCGCCAGCAGCGGGGGGAACACTGAAGCTTTCTTT; CDR3: CASSGGNTEAFF
D: TRBD1; J: TRBJ2-2; V: TRBV10-3; size: NA; DNA: TGTGCCATCAGTGAGCAGGGGGACGGAGGGGAGCTGTTTTTT; CDR3: CAISEQGDGGELFF
D: TRBD2; J: TRBJ2-1; V: TRBV5-1; size: NA; DNA: TGCGCCAGCAGCTTGCCCCTTTCTAGCGGGGGTGGGTCCTACAATGAGCAGTTCTTC; CDR3: CASSLPLSSGGGSYNEQFF
D: TRBD2; J: TRBJ2-7; V: TRBV25-1; size: few; DNA: TGTGCCAGCAGTGTAGCGGGTACGTACGAGCAGTACTTC; CDR3: CASSVAGTYEQYF
D: TRBD1; J: TRBJ1-4; V: TRBV6-2/TRBV6-3; size: NA; DNA: TGTGCCAGCAGTCCCATCGACAGGGGGCAAGAAAAACTGTTTTTT; CDR3: CASSPIDRGQEKLFF
D: NA; J: TRBJ2-7; V: TRBV27; size: many; DNA: TGTGCCAGCAGTTGGGGCAGAGATTACGAGCAGTACTTC; CDR3: CASSWGRDYEQYF
D: NA; J: TRBJ1-1; V: TRBV6-5; size: few; DNA: TGTGCCAGCAGTTACCGGGCGGGGGTCAGGGAAGCTTTCTTT; CDR3: CASSYRAGVREAFF
D: NA; J: TRBJ2-5; V: TRBV20-1; size: NA; DNA: TGCAGTGCAGGCCGATGGCCCCAAGAGACCCAGTACTTC; CDR3: CSAGRWPQETQYF
D: NA; J: TRBJ2-1; V: TRBV23-1; size: NA; DNA: TGCGGTGGGGACAATGAGCAGTTCTTC; CDR3: CGGDNEQFF
D: NA; J: TRBJ1-4; V: TRBV7-9; size: NA; DNA: TGTGCCAGCAGCCCCTTTGAAAAACTGTTTTTT; CDR3: CASSPFEKLFF
D: TRBD2; J: TRBJ2-3; V: TRBV7-2; size: few; DNA: TGTGCCAGCAGCTTAACGGGGGGGCCTTCAGATACGCAGTATTTT; CDR3: CASSLTGGPSDTQYF
D: NA; J: TRBJ1-1; V: TRBV30; size: NA; DNA: TGTGCCTGGGGACGGGTGGGGGAAGGAAAGACTGAAGCTTTCTTT; CDR3: CAWGRVGEGKTEAFF
D: TRBD1; J: TRBJ1-2; V: TRBV28; size: NA; DNA: TGTGCCAGCAGTTTAATGGGGACAGGTCACTATGGCTACACCTTC; CDR3: CASSLMGTGHYGYTF
D: NA; J: TRBJ2-7; V: TRBV20-1; size: many; DNA: TGCAGTGCGATCCGCCCGGCCACAGACTACGAGCAGTACTTC; CDR3: CSAIRPATDYEQYF
D: NA; J: TRBJ2-5; V: TRBV7-9; size: NA; DNA: TGTGCCAGCAGCCCAGGCGTATCACAGGGCCAAGAGACCCAGTACTTC; CDR3: CASSPGVSQGQETQYF
D: TRBD2; J: TRBJ2-3; V: TRBV12-3/TRBV12-4; size: few; DNA: TGTGCCAGCAGTAGGGGGACTAGGGGTCCTAGCACGCAGTATTTT; CDR3: CASSRGTRGPSTQYF
D: NA; J: TRBJ2-2; V: TRBV10-3; size: few; DNA: TGTGCCATCAGTGTCGGGGGCACCGGGGAGCTGTTTTTT; CDR3: CAISVGGTGELFF
D: NA; J: TRBJ2-1; V: TRBV7-3; size: few; DNA: TGTGCCAGCAGCTTAAGTTCTCAGAATGAGCAGTTCTTC; CDR3: CASSLSSQNEQFF
D: TRBD2; J: TRBJ2-5; V: TRBV12-3/TRBV12-4; size: NA; DNA: TGTGCCAGCAGTTTTGTACTAGCGAAAGAGACCCAGTACTTC; CDR3: CASSFVLAKETQYF
D: TRBD1; J: TRBJ1-1; V: TRBV27; size: NA; DNA: TGTGCCAGCAGTCACAGGGGTCTGACTGAAGCTTTCTTT; CDR3: CASSHRGLTEAFF
D: TRBD2; J: TRBJ2-3; V: TRBV6-4; size: NA; DNA: TGTGCCAGCAGTGACTCCAGCGGGGCTGCAGATACGCAGTATTTT; CDR3: CASSDSSGAADTQYF
D: NA; J: TRBJ1-5; V: TRBV3-1; size: NA; DNA: TGTGCCAGCAGCCAATCTAATCTAGATCAGCCCCAGCATTTT; CDR3: CASSQSNLDQPQHF
D: TRBD2; J: TRBJ2-3; V: TRBV20-1; size: few; DNA: TGCAGTGCCGCTGGCCGGGGGGGCAGGACAGATACGCAGTATTTT; CDR3: CSAAGRGGRTDTQYF
D: NA; J: TRBJ1-1; V: TRBV7-9; size: few; DNA: TGTGCCAGCAGTCGGCGGGGTGGGCTCACTGAAGCTTTCTTT; CDR3: CASSRRGGLTEAFF
D: TRBD1; J: TRBJ2-7; V: TRBV5-5; size: many; DNA: TGTGCCAGCAGCCTCCAGGGGGCCGGGCAGTACTTC; CDR3: CASSLQGAGQYF
D: NA; J: TRBJ2-7; V: TRBV12-3/TRBV12-4; size: NA; DNA: TGTGCCAGCGTCCTCGGAACAGGAGAGCAGTACTTC; CDR3: CASVLGTGEQYF
D: TRBD1; J: TRBJ1-2; V: TRBV20-1; size: NA; DNA: TGCAGTGCCTCCGACAGGGAGACTAACTATGGCTACACCTTC; CDR3: CSASDRETNYGYTF